Below are 27 T cell receptor beta chains sequenced from a single sample in a study of blood T cells in healthy people across ages. A sample-barcoded 5' primer and a J-beta primer mix were used in a second PCR of roughly 6 to 11 cycles. TCRdb reprocessed the 5' RACE reads with MiXCR, giving one entry per CDR3 protein. The profile shows under 2,000,000 distinct CDR3 sequences, 40% to 55% of them singletons. Input material: blood. Source of these receptors: a woman aged 40 to 50 in good health.

This clonotype is a singleton in its sample. The V call is TRBV20-1, the J call TRBJ1-6, with D possibly TRBD1 on 6 matching bases. Germline CDR1 is DFQATT and CDR2 is SNEGSKA (reference sequence). The CDR3 contains 15 residues. CDR3 DNA sequence: TGCAGGACCCATAACAGGGTAGGGCCCAATTCACCCCTCCACTTT. Translated, it gives CRTHNRVGPNSPLHF.

This chain joins TRBV20-1 and TRBJ1-6; 7 positions agree with TRBD1. V shed 4 bases, J shed 7 bases, and the junction held 7 bases outside the gene matches. Per the germline V gene, CDR1 is DFQATT and CDR2 is SNEGSKA (reference sequence). This CDR3 contains 14 residues. The CDR3 sequence is CSANSDRSNSPLHF. CDR3 coding DNA: TGCAGTGCTAACTCGGACAGGTCCAATTCACCCCTCCACTTT.

The chain recombines TRBV7-3 with TRBJ2-3; D is perhaps TRBD1 or TRBD2 (5 bases each). Trimming pared 1 base from V and 0 bases from J, leaving 11 bases between. The CDR3 is made up of 16 amino acids. Per the germline V gene, CDR1 is SGHTA and CDR2 is FQGTGA. The CDR3 sequence: CASSLIGTSSTDTQYF. The DNA of the CDR3 is TGTGCCAGCAGCTTAATCGGGACCAGTAGCACAGATACGCAGTATTTT.

J is TRBJ1-4 and V is TRBV25-1; D may be TRBD1 (5 bases). CDR1 is MGHDK and CDR2 is SYGVNS in the germline V gene. Trimming took off 6 bases at V and 6 bases at J, with 8 bases between the two ends. The length of the CDR3 is 12 residues. The CDR3: CASRGTYEKLFF. The CDR3 DNA is TGTGCCAGCAGGGGGACTTATGAAAAACTGTTTTTT.

The chain recombines TRBV5-1 with TRBJ2-3; 9 positions match TRBD1. CDR3 length: 16 amino acids. J lost 1 base, V lost 0 bases, and 3 bases had no gene match. Germline CDR1 reads SGHRS; CDR2 reads YFSETQ. The chain's CDR3 is CASSLGDRVGTDTQYF. The CDR3 DNA reads TGCGCCAGCAGCTTGGGGGACAGGGTAGGCACAGATACGCAGTATTTT.

This clonotype was seen more than once but under ten times. This sequence joins TRBV15 and TRBJ2-5, with a possible D match to TRBD1 (6 bases). The CDR3 sequence is 14 residues long. From germline, CDR1 is LNHNV and CDR2 YYDKDF (reference sequence). With 1 base removed from V and 5 bases from J, the gap between germline ends came to 11 bases. This chain's CDR3 is CATSRALGAETQYF. CDR3 bases: TGTGCCACCAGCAGAGCCTTGGGGGCCGAGACCCAGTACTTC. The full variable domain, rest sourced from reference TRBV15 and TRBJ2-5, is DAMVIQNPRYQVTQFGKPVTLSCSQTLNHNVMYWYQQKSSQAPKLLFHYYDKDFNNEADTPDNFQSRRPNTSFCFLDIRSPGLGDTAMYLCATSRALGAETQYFGPGTRLLVL.

This sequence joins TRBV20-1 and TRBJ2-3; D may be TRBD2 (6 bases). Germline CDR1 is DFQATT and CDR2 is SNEGSKA (reference sequence). The CDR3 spans 16 residues. The V end lost 6 bases, the J end lost 1 base, and 20 bases lay between the germline ends. CDR3 region: CSARRVERQRTDTQYF. The DNA of the CDR3 is TGCAGTGCCAGGAGGGTTGAACGGCAACGCACAGATACGCAGTATTTT.

The chain carries TRBV6-5 and TRBJ2-7; D call uncertain. V was clipped by 5 bases and J by 3 bases, with 17 bases between them. The CDR3 runs to 15 residues. Germline CDR1 is MNHEY and CDR2 is SVGAGI. CDR3 nucleotides: TGTGCCAGCAGTCTTGAACGGAAAGCCAACTACGAGCAGTACTTC. It translates to CASSLERKANYEQYF.

CDR3 protein: CSARAPTWGATINYGYTF. The CDR3 DNA reads TGCAGTGCTAGAGCTCCAACCTGGGGGGCTACAATCAACTATGGCTACACCTTC. J is TRBJ1-2 and V is TRBV20-1; possible D gene TRBD1, 6 bases. The V gene lost 1 base and the J gene lost 2 bases, with 23 bases spanning the gap. The CDR3 totals 18 residues. The germline V gene encodes CDR1 DFQATT and CDR2 SNEGSKA (reference sequence).

With respect to this clonotype: One junction end disagrees with the germline gene, perhaps due to a read error. The V and J genes are TRBV6-6 and TRBJ1-2; D gene uncertain. Per the germline V gene, CDR1 is MNHNY and CDR2 is SVGAGI (reference sequence). This CDR3 comprises 17 residues. The CDR3: CAGSRDLMDLVSFGYTF. CDR3 nucleotide sequence: TGTGCCGGCAGTAGAGATTTAATGGACCTAGTGAGTTTTGGCTACACCTTC.

This clonotype was detected only once. The chain joins TRBV11-3 to TRBJ2-4; TRBD2 agrees at 10 bases. The DNA matches TRBJ2-5 better at its end, which makes the J call doubtful. CDR3 length: 15 amino acids. From germline, CDR1 is SGHNT and CDR2 YENEEA. In DNA, the CDR3 is TGTGCCAGCAGCATTAGGACTAGCGGCCAAGAGACCCAGTACTTC. Its translation: CASSIRTSGQETQYF.

This clonotype was found a few times. V gene TRBV7-3 combines with J gene TRBJ2-1; 9 bases line up with TRBD1. J lost 5 bases, V lost 6 bases, and 8 bases had no gene match. The CDR3 runs to 15 residues. The germline gives CDR1 SGHTA, CDR2 FQGTGA. The chain's CDR3 is CASSSRDRVDNEQFF. CDR3 bases: TGTGCCAGCAGTTCACGGGACAGGGTGGACAATGAGCAGTTCTTC.

The chain has TRBV12-3 or TRBV12-4 and TRBJ2-5, with 8 bases aligning to TRBD2. V was pared by 3 bases and J by 7 bases, with 7 bases of the junction left unmatched. The CDR3 is made up of 14 amino acids. The CDR3 nucleotides read TGTGCCAGCAGTTTTCCCGGGGGGGGTAGGACCCAGTACTTC. Protein: CASSFPGGGRTQYF.

This clonotype was seen only a few times. V is TRBV12-3 or TRBV12-4 and J is TRBJ1-2; 10 bases are shared with TRBD1. With V trimmed by 6 bases and J by 7 bases, 5 bases remained unmatched. The length of the CDR3 is 13 residues. The CDR3 loop reads CASSRQGAGGYTF. The DNA for the CDR3 is TGTGCCAGCAGCCGACAGGGGGCGGGTGGCTACACCTTC.

The chain has TRBV29-1 and TRBJ2-6, with TRBD2 matching 13 bases. The V gene end was trimmed by 7 bases and the J gene end by 3 bases; junction bases not matched to a gene: 12. Germline V gene sequence: CDR1 SQVTM, CDR2 ANQGSEA. The CDR3 has 18 amino acids. The DNA for the CDR3 is TGCAGCGCCCTAGGGGGGACTAGCGGGGTCAGTGGGGCCAACGTCCTGACTTTC. Amino acids: CSALGGTSGVSGANVLTF.

Many counts were recorded for this clonotype. This chain joins TRBV4-2 and TRBJ2-1, with 12 bases matching TRBD2. V trimming: 1 base; J trimming: 10 bases; junction bases outside the gene matches: 11. CDR1 is LGHNA, CDR2 YNFKEQ, per germline. This CDR3 has 17 residues. The CDR3 protein is CASSQGISSGGETEQFF. The CDR3 DNA follows: TGTGCCAGCAGCCAAGGGATCTCTAGCGGGGGGGAAACAGAGCAGTTCTTC.

This clonotype came up a few times. The chain couples TRBV6-5 to TRBJ2-2, with 9 bases fitting TRBD1. The CDR3 has 14 residues. CDR1 and CDR2 (germline): MNHEY, SVGAGI. Trimming cost V 6 bases and J 6 bases; bases outside gene matches: 5. CDR3 loop: CASSLQGAAGELFF. CDR3 DNA: TGTGCCAGCAGCCTACAGGGGGCAGCCGGGGAGCTGTTTTTT.

This clonotype appeared a single time. The rearrangement joins TRBV7-9 to TRBJ1-6; D uncertain. Between the trimmed V and J ends, which lost 5 bases and 6 bases, there was a span of 8 bases. This CDR3 region has 13 residues. In germline, CDR1 is SEHNR, CDR2 FQNEAQ (reference sequence). The CDR3 loop is CASSKVSNSPLHF. As DNA, the CDR3 is TGTGCCAGCAGCAAGGTTTCTAATTCACCCCTCCACTTT.

The V gene is TRBV7-9, the J gene TRBJ2-7, with D perhaps matching TRBD2 (6 bases). Germline V gene sequence: CDR1 SEHNR, CDR2 FQNEAQ (reference sequence). The germline V and J ends were trimmed by 5 bases and 0 bases, with 11 bases remaining between them. This CDR3 spans 14 amino acids. CDR3: CASSPGTHSYEQYF. The CDR3 nucleotides are TGTGCCAGCAGCCCCGGGACTCACTCCTACGAGCAGTACTTC.

This clonotype was observed a handful of times. V and J are TRBV24-1 and TRBJ2-5; D perhaps matches TRBD1 (5 bases). The CDR3 spans 14 residues. Germline-derived CDR1 and CDR2 are KGHDR and SFDVKD. Trimming left V 2 bases short and J 3 bases short, with 9 bases between. The CDR3 region has the DNA TGTGCCACCAGTGATTCGGACAAAAAAGAGACCCAGTACTTC. It encodes CATSDSDKKETQYF.

CDR3 residues: CSAGLELAGEVGQFF. For the CDR3, the DNA is TGCAGTGCTGGATTAGAACTAGCGGGGGAGGTGGGGCAGTTCTTC. This chain links TRBV20-1 with TRBJ2-1, with 11 bases identical to TRBD2. Germline V gene sequence: CDR1 DFQATT, CDR2 SNEGSKA (reference sequence). V trimming: 5 bases; J trimming: 12 bases; junction bases outside the gene matches: 15. CDR3 length: 15 residues.

The chain joins TRBV28 to TRBJ2-7; tentatively, D is TRBD2 (7 bases). The end of the DNA fits TRBJ2-4 better, so the J call may be wrong. The CDR3 has 15 residues. CDR1 and CDR2 from the germline V gene are MDHEN and SYDVKM. CDR3 sequence: CASSLQWRGGNIQYF. Here the CDR3 DNA reads TGTGCCAGCAGTCTCCAGTGGAGGGGGGGAAACATTCAGTACTTC.

The gene calls are TRBV20-1 and TRBJ2-2; TRBD1 agrees at 8 bases. This CDR3 is built from 14 residues. With V trimmed by 6 bases and J by 3 bases, 6 bases remained unmatched. Germline V CDR1 and CDR2: DFQATT, SNEGSKA (reference sequence). CDR3 nucleotide sequence: TGCAGTGCCGAGGACAGGGACTACACCGGGGAGCTGTTTTTT. The encoded protein is CSAEDRDYTGELFF.

This rearrangement joins TRBV19 to TRBJ2-6; no reliable D call. Per the germline V gene, CDR1 is LNHDA and CDR2 is SQIVND (reference sequence). V gave up 5 bases and J gave up 10 bases, with 9 bases separating them. This CDR3 has 12 residues. CDR3 in DNA: TGTGCCAGTAGTGAGACTCGGAACGTCCTGACTTTC. Translating it yields CASSETRNVLTF.

The chain employs TRBV12-3 or TRBV12-4 and TRBJ2-5, with TRBD2 as a possible D gene (6 bases). The CDR3 has 13 residues. V shed 3 bases and J shed 5 bases, with 10 bases lying between them. This chain's CDR3 is CASSFMAGETQYF. Here the CDR3 DNA reads TGTGCCAGCAGTTTTATGGCGGGGGAGACCCAGTACTTC.

This clonotype has more than one count but fewer than ten. The chain recombines TRBV21-1 with TRBJ2-1; the table's D call of TRBD1 was not tested on the DNA. TRBV21-1 is listed as a pseudogene. This CDR3 has 15 amino acids. The CDR3 loop reads CASSKMGGGVVEQFF. The CDR3 DNA reads TGTGCCAGCAGCAAAATGGGGGGGGGGGTGGTTGAGCAGTTCTTC.

A note on this clonotype: At one end the junction does not follow the germline gene, possibly because of a read error. The chain is built from TRBV7-9 and TRBJ1-2, with unresolved D. The CDR3 covers 14 residues. Germline values: CDR1 SEHNR, CDR2 FQNEAQ (reference sequence). CDR3 amino acids: CVSSTSGWSDGYTF. CDR3 sequence (DNA): TGTGTCAGCAGCACATCAGGCTGGAGCGATGGCTACACCTTC.